This TCR beta chain was documented in a study of blood T cells in healthy people across ages. Study-level findings and limits: In the absence of known donor CMV status, changes in expanded clonotypes were possibly confounded. The diversity estimates, figures obtained from one million T cells, were considered underestimates.

The V and J ends lost 0 bases and 0 bases, in that order; junction bases with no gene match: 2. Per the germline V gene, CDR1 is SGHRS and CDR2 is YFSETQ. The CDR3 contains 15 residues. Each sample gave at least 6 million isolated PBMCs. This clonotype has more than one count but fewer than ten. Its antigen is unknown. For the second PCR, which ran for 7 to 11 cycles, a sample-barcoded 5' primer and a J-beta primer mix were used. All cDNA molecules were each tagged by a template-switch adaptor with 12 random nucleotides. TCRdb re-called the 5' RACE reads through MiXCR, storing one row per CDR3 protein. The profile shows around 580,000 distinct CDR3 sequences, 45% to 55% of them singletons.

The rearrangement links TRBV5-1 to TRBJ1-2; 7 bases are shared with TRBD1. The sample was blood. The TCR originated in a man aged 80 or over in good health. The CDR3 protein is CASSLEGQSNYGYTF. Written as DNA, the CDR3 is TGCGCCAGCAGCTTGGAGGGACAGTCTAACTATGGCTACACCTTC.